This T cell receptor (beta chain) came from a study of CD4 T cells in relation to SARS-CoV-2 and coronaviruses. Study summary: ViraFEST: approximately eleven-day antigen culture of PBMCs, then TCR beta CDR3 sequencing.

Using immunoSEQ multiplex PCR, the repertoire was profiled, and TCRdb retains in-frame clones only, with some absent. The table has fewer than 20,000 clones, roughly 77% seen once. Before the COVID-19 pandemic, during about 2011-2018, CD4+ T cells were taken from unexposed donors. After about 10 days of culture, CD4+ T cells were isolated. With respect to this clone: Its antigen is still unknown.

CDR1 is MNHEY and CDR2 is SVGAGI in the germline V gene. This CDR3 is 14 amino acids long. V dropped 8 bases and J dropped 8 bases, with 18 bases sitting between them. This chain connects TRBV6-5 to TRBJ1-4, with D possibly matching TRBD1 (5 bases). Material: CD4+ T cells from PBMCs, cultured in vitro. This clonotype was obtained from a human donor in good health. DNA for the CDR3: TGTGCCAGCGGCCTGGGAGGGGATGGAGAAAAACTGTTTTTT. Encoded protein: CASGLGGDGEKLFF.